This TCR beta chain is drawn from a study of CD4 T cells in relation to SARS-CoV-2 and coronaviruses. Study conclusions and caveats: Compared with monoreactive clones, crossreactive clones showed significantly weaker SARS-CoV-2 expansion. Samples before the pandemic and after infection were not matched within any donor.

Before the COVID-19 pandemic, during about 2010-2018, CD4+ T cells were taken from unexposed donors. The cells were cultured for over eight days before CD4+ T cells were isolated. Unexposed-donor CD4+ T cells were probed with SARS-CoV-2 S/N and four cold-coronavirus spikes, cells permitting. Each well had approximately 2.2 million PBMCs in approximately 5% human AB serum with IL-2. Sequencing used immunoSEQ multiplex PCR; TCRdb keeps in-frame clones, though not all of them. This table holds tens of thousands of clones, 76% found once. Germline values: CDR1 LNHDA, CDR2 SQIVND (reference sequence). The length of the CDR3 is 16 residues. Points on this clone: Its specificity is not known.

V and J are TRBV19 and TRBJ1-2, with a tentative D call TRBD1 (5 bases). The source of this sequence is a human donor in good health. Material for sequencing was CD4+ T cells from PBMCs, cultured in vitro. The DNA for the CDR3 is TGTGCGAGTTACGCGGGACCCGATCGTCCTAACTATGGCTACACCTTC. Protein sequence: CASYAGPDRPNYGYTF.